These 17 T cell receptor beta chains originate from one sample sequenced in a study of blood T cell repertoires in COVID-19. Some clones are missing from TCRdb's copy, which holds only in-frame ones; the method was immunoSEQ multiplex PCR. The profile shows about 410,000 clones, 90% of them singletons. Sequencing input: PBMCs or T cells enriched from blood (not recorded which). These receptors all come from a man between 18 and 29 years old who had recovered from COVID-19.

The chain joins TRBV4-1 to TRBJ1-1; D not certain. CDR3 size: 17 residues. Trimming shortened V by 1 base and J by 0 bases, and 15 bases separated the two germline ends. Per germline, CDR1 MGHRA and CDR2 YSYEKL. The CDR3 sequence is CASSQGRRESMNTEAFF. The CDR3 bases are TGCGCCAGCAGCCAAGGTCGCCGGGAATCAATGAACACTGAAGCTTTCTTT.

The genes are TRBV11-2 and TRBJ1-3, with D uncertain. Germline V CDR1 and CDR2: SGHAT, FQNNGV. V dropped 1 base and J dropped 0 bases, with 10 bases sitting between them. The CDR3 sequence is 16 residues long. CDR3 sequence (DNA): TGTGCCAGCAGCTTAGTCGTTGGGAGCTCTGGAAACACCATATATTTT. Translation gives CASSLVVGSSGNTIYF.

This rearrangement joins TRBV7-9 to TRBJ1-3; D perhaps matches TRBD1 (5 bases). CDR3 length: 14 residues. Trimming took off 4 bases at V and 8 bases at J, with 15 bases between the two ends. Germline V CDR1 and CDR2: SEHNR, FQNEAQ (reference sequence). Here the CDR3 reads CASSSGGSTYTIYF. The CDR3 nucleotides read TGTGCCAGCAGCTCCGGGGGATCGACGTACACCATATATTTT.

In DNA form, the CDR3 reads TGTGCCAGTAGTACGGTATTAAGCAGGGGGGAAGAACTGGCCGGGGAGCTGTTTTTT. Its translation is CASSTVLSRGEELAGELFF. This chain joins TRBV19 and TRBJ2-2, with D perhaps matching TRBD1 (7 bases). The CDR3 loop spans 19 amino acids. Germline CDR1 is LNHDA and CDR2 is SQIVND (reference sequence). Trimming removed 4 bases at V and 6 bases at J, with 27 bases between. The full variable domain, with the rest looked up from reference TRBV19 and TRBJ2-2, is DGGITQSPKYLFRKEGQNVTLSCEQNLNHDAMYWYRQDPGQGLRLIYYSQIVNDFQKGDIAEGYSVSREKKESFPLTVTSAQKNPTAFYLCASSTVLSRGEELAGELFFGEGSRLTVL.

The rearrangement joins TRBV5-6 to TRBJ1-1; D is ambiguous. In germline, CDR1 is SGHDT, CDR2 YYEEEE. Trimming took off 1 base at V and 7 bases at J, with 8 bases between the two ends. The CDR3 runs to 12 residues. The DNA of the CDR3 is TGTGCCAGCAGCTTGCGACGGGATGAAGCTTTCTTT. It translates to CASSLRRDEAFF.

J is TRBJ1-5 and V is TRBV2; perhaps TRBD1 as D (5 bases). Germline V lookup: CDR1 SNHLY, CDR2 FYNNEI. Trimming took 3 bases from V and 3 from J, leaving 12 bases between them. This CDR3 is built from 15 residues. Here the CDR3 reads CASSDRARDNQPQHF. CDR3 coding DNA: TGTGCCAGCAGTGACAGGGCCAGGGACAATCAGCCCCAGCATTTT.

The chain combines TRBV12-3 or TRBV12-4 with TRBJ1-5, with D unresolved. V was clipped by 5 bases and J by 6 bases, with 11 bases between them. The CDR3 sequence is 13 residues long. The CDR3 sequence is CASSQTTGQPQHF. CDR3 coding DNA: TGTGCCAGCAGTCAAACGACTGGTCAGCCCCAGCATTTT.

The rearrangement joins TRBV21-1 to TRBJ1-6; TRBD1, the table's D call, was not compared with the DNA. TRBV21-1 is a pseudogene segment. The CDR3 has 20 amino acids. The CDR3 is CASSTRPEDRASSYNSPLHF. CDR3 coding DNA: TGTGCCAGCAGCACCCGCCCAGAGGACAGGGCTAGCTCCTATAATTCACCCCTCCACTTT.

This clone has a handful of counts. The V and J genes are TRBV5-4 and TRBJ2-1; unclear D gene. This CDR3 spans 12 amino acids. Germline CDR1 and CDR2: SGHNT and YYREEE (reference sequence). Trimming removed 4 bases from V and 3 bases from J, with 5 bases in between. The CDR3 sequence is CASSLDYNEQFF. The CDR3 DNA reads as TGTGCCAGCAGCCTAGACTACAATGAGCAGTTCTTC.

V and J are TRBV6-5 and TRBJ1-3, with 8 bases fitting TRBD1. Germline CDR1 reads MNHEY; CDR2 reads SVGAGI. V lost 6 bases and J lost 8; bases outside the gene matches: 3. The length of the CDR3 is 12 residues. The CDR3 DNA reads as TGTGCCAGCAGGGACAGGGAGGACACCATATATTTT. Amino acid sequence: CASRDREDTIYF.

The rearrangement uses TRBV2 and TRBJ2-5; 7 bases are shared with TRBD1. This CDR3 spans 11 amino acids. Germline loops: CDR1 SNHLY, CDR2 FYNNEI. The CDR3 DNA reads TGTGCTACCGGGACAGAAGAGACCCAGTACTTC. As protein: CATGTEETQYF. Full variable domain (remainder filled in from reference TRBV2 and TRBJ2-5): EPEVTQTPSHQVTQMGQEVILRCVPISNHLYFYWYRQILGQKVEFLVSFYNNEISEKSEIFDDQFSVERPDGSNFTLKIRSTKLEDSAMYFCATGTEETQYFGPGTRLLVL.

The CDR3 region is CASSPWRGQGGLGYGYTF. In DNA form, the CDR3 reads TGTGCCAGCAGCCCATGGAGGGGACAGGGGGGGCTAGGGTATGGCTACACCTTC. V gene TRBV9 combines with J gene TRBJ1-2, with TRBD1 matching 11 bases. Germline CDR1 SGDLS, CDR2 YYNGEE. The CDR3 is 18 amino acids. V was pared by 4 bases and J by 5 bases, with 16 bases of the junction left unmatched.

The chain employs TRBV9 and TRBJ2-7; TRBD2 might be the D (6 bases). Trimming shortened V by 7 bases and J by 0 bases, and 11 bases separated the two germline ends. Germline V gene lookup returns CDR1 SGDLS and CDR2 YYNGEE. CDR3 size: 13 residues. As DNA, the CDR3 is TGTGCCAGCGGCAGGGAGGCCTCCTACGAGCAGTACTTC. This sequence encodes CASGREASYEQYF.

The CDR3 loop is CASSLSRDREQYF. Written as DNA, the CDR3 is TGTGCCAGCAGCTTAAGCAGGGACAGGGAGCAGTACTTC. This chain connects TRBV7-8 to TRBJ2-7; TRBD1 matches 8 bases. Germline values: CDR1 SGHVS, CDR2 FQNEAQ. The junction had 4 bases not matched to a gene; V was cut back by 2 bases and J by 7 bases. The CDR3 is 13 amino acids.

This chain links TRBV12-3 or TRBV12-4 with TRBJ1-1; TRBD1 might be the D (5 bases). Trimming cost V 7 bases and J 7 bases, with 13 bases left between them. This CDR3 spans 12 amino acids. The CDR3 nucleotides are TGTGCCAGCAACCTGGGGCAAGGTGAAGCTTTCTTT. Its protein is CASNLGQGEAFF.

The chain combines TRBV30 with TRBJ1-1, with D perhaps TRBD1 (5 bases). This CDR3 is 13 amino acids long. Germline values: CDR1 GTSNPN, CDR2 SVGIG (reference sequence). Trimming stripped 4 bases from V and 3 bases from J, with 12 bases between. The CDR3 nucleotides are TGTGCCTGGATGTTAGACAGTTACACTGAAGCTTTCTTT. Protein product: CAWMLDSYTEAFF.

This clone was seen just once. The V and J genes are TRBV6-5 and TRBJ2-7, with 8 nucleotides matching TRBD1. This CDR3 contains 14 residues. The V segment lost 7 bases and the J segment 6 bases; nucleotides outside the gene matches: 11. In germline, CDR1 is MNHEY, CDR2 SVGAGI. The CDR3 nucleotides are TGTGCCAGCACTGCGGGTGACAGGGGATTCGAGCAGTACTTC. Translated: CASTAGDRGFEQYF.